This TCR beta chain was documented in a study of monozygotic twins with inflammatory bowel disease. Study-level points and caveats: No single strong signal or clonotype associated with IBD was supported.

Per-sample cDNA came from eight separate reactions. From the 5' RACE reads, TCRdb lists one entry per CDR3 protein and no DNA. In total, the table holds 300,000 to 400,000 distinct CDR3 sequences. On this clonotype itself: Its target is unknown.

This CDR3 region has 16 residues. CDR1 SGHRS and CDR2 YFSETQ come from the germline V gene. The chain links TRBV5-1 to TRBJ1-4. The sequence was obtained from a human donor with ulcerative colitis or Crohn's disease, or a healthy co-twin of an affected twin (not recorded which). Sequencing input: blood. Here the CDR3 reads CASSLGQGATNEKLFF.